Listed here are 17 T cell receptor beta chains from one sample, sequenced in a study of cytomegalovirus exposure and HLA in healthy donors. PCR amplification relied on 60 Vbeta primers (plus 13 Jbeta primers). Sequencing was performed with immunoSEQ multiplex PCR; in TCRdb, only in-frame clones are kept and a portion is missing. Of roughly 150,000 clones in the sample, 82% were seen once. Sequencing input: PBMCs. These receptors came from a girl aged 2 to 9 in good health and CMV-seropositive.

The genes are TRBV6-1 and TRBJ2-5; D is unresolved. V was shortened by 2 bases and J by 1 base, with 8 bases between the two germline ends. The CDR3 length is 14 residues. Germline V gene lookup returns CDR1 MNHNS and CDR2 SASEGT. Here the CDR3 reads CASSEHNSQETQYF. CDR3 in DNA: TGTGCCAGCAGTGAACATAACAGCCAAGAGACCCAGTACTTC.

The chain uses TRBV15 and TRBJ2-3; 7 bases agree with TRBD2. Germline V lookup: CDR1 LNHNV, CDR2 YYDKDF (reference sequence). CDR3 size: 18 residues. Trimming at V came to 1 base and at J to 3 bases, leaving 13 bases not matched to a gene. The CDR3 loop reads CATSRGALTSSWTDTQYF. The CDR3 DNA is TGTGCCACCAGCAGAGGGGCGCTGACTAGCTCCTGGACAGATACGCAGTATTTT.

V and J are TRBV6-1 and TRBJ2-1; D possibly corresponds to TRBD1 (6 bases). Germline V gene lookup returns CDR1 MNHNS and CDR2 SASEGT. V was clipped by 2 bases and J by 0 bases, with 11 bases between them. This CDR3 has 16 amino acids. CDR3 bases: TGTGCCAGCAGTGAATGGGAACAGGGCTCCTACAATGAGCAGTTCTTC. It specifies CASSEWEQGSYNEQFF.

The rearrangement uses TRBV7-9 and TRBJ1-1, with D uncertain. V lost 7 bases and J lost 1, with 28 bases in between. The CDR3 contains 19 residues. In germline, CDR1 is SEHNR, CDR2 FQNEAQ (reference sequence). The CDR3 sequence: CASIPSVWAGRLSNTEAFF. The CDR3 coding sequence is TGTGCCAGCATCCCTTCTGTATGGGCCGGAAGGTTGTCGAACACTGAAGCTTTCTTT.

Comment on this clone: At one of its ends the junction is not consistent with the germline gene, which may arise from a read error. The chain joins TRBV30 to TRBJ1-5; 7 bases are shared with TRBD1. Germline V lookup: CDR1 GTSNPN, CDR2 SVGIG (reference sequence). The length of the CDR3 is 14 residues. The CDR3 DNA follows: TGTGCCGGGAGGACAAGAAGAGGGGGCCAGCCCCAGCATTTT. Protein: CAGRTRRGGQPQHF.

The genes are TRBV9 and TRBJ2-5; TRBD2 agrees at 8 bases. The CDR3 runs to 16 residues. V lost 2 bases and J lost 5; bases outside the gene matches: 11. Germline V gene data show CDR1 as SGDLS and CDR2 as YYNGEE. The CDR3 sequence is CASSVGTSRYWETQYF. CDR3 coding DNA: TGTGCCAGCAGCGTGGGGACTAGTAGGTATTGGGAGACCCAGTACTTC.

The chain recombines TRBV7-9 with TRBJ2-7; a weak D match, TRBD1 (6 bases). CDR1 is SEHNR and CDR2 is FQNEAQ in the germline V gene (reference sequence). This CDR3 has 13 amino acids. Trimming cost V 2 bases and J 2 bases, with 7 bases left between them. CDR3 region: CASSLNRAYEQYF. CDR3 sequence (DNA): TGTGCCAGCAGCTTAAACAGGGCCTACGAGCAGTACTTC.

V usage is TRBV12-5 and J usage is TRBJ1-1; D uncertain. CDR3 length: 13 residues. Trimming removed 7 bases at V and 1 base at J, with 10 bases between. Germline V gene lookup returns CDR1 LGHNT and CDR2 FRNRAP. CDR3 in DNA: TGTGCTAGTGCAACGGTATCGAACACTGAAGCTTTCTTT. Its translation: CASATVSNTEAFF.

J is TRBJ1-5 and V is TRBV2; 7 bases are shared with TRBD1. V lost 3 bases and J lost 5; bases outside the gene matches: 7. Germline loops: CDR1 SNHLY, CDR2 FYNNEI. This CDR3 spans 15 amino acids. This CDR3 reads CASSDWQGGDQPQHF. CDR3 sequence (DNA): TGTGCCAGCAGTGACTGGCAGGGGGGCGATCAGCCCCAGCATTTT. Together with reference TRBV2 and TRBJ1-5, the CDR3 gives the full variable domain: EPEVTQTPSHQVTQMGQEVILRCVPISNHLYFYWYRQILGQKVEFLVSFYNNEISEKSEIFDDQFSVERPDGSNFTLKIRSTKLEDSAMYFCASSDWQGGDQPQHFGDGTRLSIL.

The chain has TRBV2 and TRBJ2-1; D possibly corresponds to TRBD1 (5 bases). This CDR3 has 11 amino acids. Per germline, CDR1 SNHLY and CDR2 FYNNEI. The V end lost 10 bases, the J end lost 5 bases, and 9 bases lay between the germline ends. The CDR3 nucleotides read TGTGCCACTCTCAGGGACAATGAGCAGTTCTTC. It codes for CATLRDNEQFF.

This rearrangement joins TRBV30 to TRBJ2-2; 9 bases agree with TRBD2. Trimming at V came to 5 bases and at J to 7 bases, leaving 2 bases not matched to a gene. Looked up from germline, CDR1 is GTSNPN and CDR2 is SVGIG (reference sequence). This CDR3 region has 12 residues. This CDR3 is CAWGTSSGELFF. The CDR3 bases are TGTGCCTGGGGGACTAGCAGCGGGGAGCTGTTTTTT.

The chain has TRBV7-2 and TRBJ2-1, with D possibly matching TRBD2 (5 bases). The CDR3 consists of 15 residues. Trimming pared 1 base from V and 3 bases from J, leaving 10 bases between. Germline-derived CDR1 and CDR2 are SGHTA and FQGNSA. The CDR3 region is CASSLGTQHYNEQFF. The CDR3 bases are TGTGCCAGCAGCTTAGGGACTCAACACTACAATGAGCAGTTCTTC.

The V call is TRBV5-1, the J call TRBJ1-4; 10 positions agree with TRBD1. V lost 4 bases to trimming and J lost 8 bases; unmatched junction nucleotides: 8. The CDR3 sequence is 15 residues long. Germline CDR1 SGHRS, CDR2 YFSETQ. This chain's CDR3 is CASSPLTGGREKLFF. In DNA form, the CDR3 reads TGCGCCAGCAGCCCGTTGACAGGGGGCAGAGAAAAACTGTTTTTT.

The rearrangement links TRBV4-1 to TRBJ2-2, with TRBD2 matching 9 bases. CDR3 length: 22 residues. Losses at the gene ends were 2 bases for V and 1 base for J; bases not matched to a gene: 20. CDR1 is MGHRA and CDR2 is YSYEKL in the germline V gene. This CDR3 reads CASSQRPWAGIAGVENTGELFF. CDR3 sequence (DNA): TGCGCCAGCAGCCAAAGGCCCTGGGCAGGGATAGCGGGAGTAGAGAACACCGGGGAGCTGTTTTTT.

The V and J genes are TRBV4-1 and TRBJ1-1; 8 nucleotides align to TRBD1. J was trimmed by 10 bases and V by 2 bases; bases with no gene match: 9. This CDR3 comprises 14 residues. Germline assignment: CDR1 MGHRA and CDR2 YSYEKL. CDR3 residues: CASSQPTGARRAFF. The CDR3 DNA reads TGCGCCAGCAGCCAACCGACAGGGGCTCGACGAGCTTTCTTT.

This chain uses TRBV25-1 with TRBJ2-1; 8 nucleotides match TRBD2. Trimming at V came to 9 bases and at J to 8 bases, leaving 15 bases not matched to a gene. Looked up from germline, CDR1 is MGHDK and CDR2 is SYGVNS. CDR3 size: 15 residues. This chain's CDR3 is CASRSPGTSGDEQFF. CDR3 coding DNA: TGTGCCAGTCGATCCCCCGGGACTAGTGGGGATGAGCAGTTCTTC. Using reference TRBV25-1 and TRBJ2-1 for the parts outside the CDR3, the full variable domain is EADIYQTPRYLVIGTGKKITLECSQTMGHDKMYWYQQDPGMELHLIHYSYGVNSTEKGDLSSESTVSRIRTEHFPLTLESARPSHTSQYLCASRSPGTSGDEQFFGPGTRLTVL.

The chain is built from TRBV4-1 and TRBJ2-5, with 7 bases lining up with TRBD1. V shed 1 base, J shed 4 bases, and the junction held 15 bases outside the gene matches. Germline values: CDR1 MGHRA, CDR2 YSYEKL. This CDR3 region has 18 residues. CDR3 nucleotides: TGCGCCAGCAGCCAAGTAGGGGGCCGTGAACGGGTGGGAGAGACCCAGTACTTC. Residues: CASSQVGGRERVGETQYF.